The T cell receptor beta chain under discussion was sequenced for a study of blood T cell repertoires in COVID-19. Germline V gene sequence: CDR1 LGHNA, CDR2 YSLEER. V was pared by 0 bases and J by 3 bases, with 11 bases between. This CDR3 spans 15 amino acids. Sequencing was performed with immunoSEQ multiplex PCR; in TCRdb, only in-frame clones are kept and a portion is missing. The table shows about 210,000 clones, with roughly 75% occurring only once. Sequences were obtained from peripheral blood. The sequence was collected from a woman in her 70s with acute or convalescent COVID-19. This chain links TRBV4-3 with TRBJ1-1, with a possible D match to TRBD1 (5 bases). The CDR3 sequence is CASSQERTPYTEAFF. CDR3 DNA: TGCGCCAGCAGCCAAGAACGGACACCATACACTGAAGCTTTCTTT.